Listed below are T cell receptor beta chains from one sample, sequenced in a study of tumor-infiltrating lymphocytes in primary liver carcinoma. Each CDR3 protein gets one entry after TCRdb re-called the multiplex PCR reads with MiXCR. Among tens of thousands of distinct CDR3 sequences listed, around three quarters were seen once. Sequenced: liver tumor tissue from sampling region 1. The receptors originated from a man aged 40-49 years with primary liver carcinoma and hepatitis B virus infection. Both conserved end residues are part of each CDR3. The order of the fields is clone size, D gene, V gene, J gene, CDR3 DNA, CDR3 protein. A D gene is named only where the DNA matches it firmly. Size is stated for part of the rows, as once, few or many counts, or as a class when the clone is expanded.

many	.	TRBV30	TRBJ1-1	TGTGCCTGGAGTGTACATGGGGGGACTGAAGCTTTCTTT	CAWSVHGGTEAFF
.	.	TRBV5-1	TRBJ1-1	TGCGCCAGCAGGGGAGGGGGGGGTAACACTATAGCTTTCTTT	CASRGGGGNTIAFF
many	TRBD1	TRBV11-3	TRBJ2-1	TGTGCCAGCAGCCCCCAAGGACAGGGGCACAATGAGCAGTTCTTC	CASSPQGQGHNEQFF
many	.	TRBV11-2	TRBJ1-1	TGTGCCAGCAGCTTAGGGGTACAAACTGGTGCTTTCTTT	CASSLGVQTGAFF
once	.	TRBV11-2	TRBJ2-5	TGTGTCAGCAGCTTAACAGCAGGAGGCTCGGAGGAGACCCAGTACTTC	CVSSLTAGGSEETQYF
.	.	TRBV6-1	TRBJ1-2	TGTGCCAGCAGTGGAGGTGCCGGCAGACCTGACTATGGCTATACCTTC	CASSGGAGRPDYGYTF
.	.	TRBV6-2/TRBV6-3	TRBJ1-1	TGTGTCAGCGGTTACCCGGAGCTGAACACTGAAGCTTTCTTT	CVSGYPELNTEAFF
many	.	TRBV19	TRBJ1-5	TGTGCCAGTAGTATAGCCTTCAATCAGCCCCAGCATTTT	CASSIAFNQPQHF
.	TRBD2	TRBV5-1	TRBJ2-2	TGCGCGAGCAGCCCAACTAGCGGGAGTGGTATCGGGGAGCTGTTTTTT	CASSPTSGSGIGELFF
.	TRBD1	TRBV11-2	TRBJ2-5	TGTGCTAGCAGCTTAACATCAGGGGGTTCGGGGGAGACCCAGTACTTC	CASSLTSGGSGETQYF
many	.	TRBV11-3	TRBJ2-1	TGTGCCAGCAGCTTAGATCGGGGCCAGGGTGCTGAGCAGTTCTTC	CASSLDRGQGAEQFF
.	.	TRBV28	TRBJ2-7	TGTGCCAGCACCCCACGGGGTATGCTTCGACAGCAGCCGGTGTACGAGCGGTACTTC	CASTPRGMLRQQPVYERYF
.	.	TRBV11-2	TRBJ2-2	TGTGCCAGCAACTTCCCATTAGGAGGGGCGAACATCGGGGAGCTGTTTTTT	CASNFPLGGANIGELFF
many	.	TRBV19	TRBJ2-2	TGTGCCAGTAGTATTTCTCCAGGGTCCGGGGAGCTGTTTTTT	CASSISPGSGELFF
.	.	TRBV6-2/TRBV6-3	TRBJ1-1	TGTGCTAGCAGTTACCAAGAGCTGAACACTGAACCTTTCTTT	CASSYQELNTEPFF
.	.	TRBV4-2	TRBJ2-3	TGTGCCAGCAGCCAAGTGGCGCTTCGAGCGAGAGCGGCAGATACGCAGTATTTT	CASSQVALRARAADTQYF
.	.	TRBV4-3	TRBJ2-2	TGCGCTAGCAGCCAAAACCCAGAAAGAAACCCCGGGCAGCTGTTTTTT	CASSQNPERNPGQLFF
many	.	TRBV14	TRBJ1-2	TGTGCCAGCAGCCAAGTGGGCAATGCTGGCTACACCTTC	CASSQVGNAGYTF
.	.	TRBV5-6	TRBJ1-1	TGTGTCAGCAGCTTTTGGGACGGTGAACAAACTTTCTTT	CVSSFWDGEQTFF
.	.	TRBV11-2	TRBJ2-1	TGTGCCAGCAGCTTATACCGGCCAGTCAGTGAACAGTTCTTC	CASSLYRPVSEQFF
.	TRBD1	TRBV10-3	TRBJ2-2	TGTGCAATCAGTGCGACAGGGGGCGACACCGGGGAGCTGTTATTT	CAISATGGDTGELLF
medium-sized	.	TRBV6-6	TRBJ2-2	TGTGCCAGCACCCCAAGAGGTTGGGTCACGGACAAGAGGGAGCTGTTTTTT	CASTPRGWVTDKRELFF
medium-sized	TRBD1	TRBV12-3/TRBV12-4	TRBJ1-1	TGTGCCAGCACCCCTTATAGGGGGCCTACTGAAGCTTTCTTT	CASTPYRGPTEAFF
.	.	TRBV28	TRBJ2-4	TGTGCCAGCCTGGGCCCACCCAAAAGCATTCAGTACTTC	CASLGPPKSIQYF
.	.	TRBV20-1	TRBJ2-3	TGCAGTGCTAGTTTTAGGAGCACAGATACTCATTATTTT	CSASFRSTDTHYF
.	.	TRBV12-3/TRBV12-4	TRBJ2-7	TGTGCCAGCAGTTTTGACAGCTACGAGCAGTACTTC	CASSFDSYEQYF
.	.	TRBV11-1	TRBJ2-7	TGTGCCAACAGCTCAAGAGGCTCTTTCATCCTCTACGAGCAGTGCTTC	CANSSRGSFILYEQCF
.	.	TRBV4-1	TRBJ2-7	TGCGCCAGCAGTCAAACCTGGACGGAGCCTAGGGAGCAGTACTTC	CASSQTWTEPREQYF
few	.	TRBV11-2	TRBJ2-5	TGTGGCGGCAGCTTACTGGGCGGCGAAGTGGAGACCCAGTATTTC	CGGSLLGGEVETQYF
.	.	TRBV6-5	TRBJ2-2	TGTGCCAGCAGTTACCCGGAGGGGGTGGTCACCGGGGAGCTGTTTTTT	CASSYPEGVVTGELFF
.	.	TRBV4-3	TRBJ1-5	TGCACCAGCAGCCATGATCGGTTTGGTCCTCAGCCCCAGCACTTT	CTSSHDRFGPQPQHF
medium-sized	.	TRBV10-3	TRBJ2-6	TGTGCCATCAGTGAGCAGGGGCCTGGGGCCAACGTCCTGACTTTC	CAISEQGPGANVLTF
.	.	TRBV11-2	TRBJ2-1	TGTGCTAGCAGCTTAGATCGGCTAGCGATGGGGTTCTTC	CASSLDRLAMGFF
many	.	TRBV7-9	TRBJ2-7	TGTGCCAGCAGCTCTCAGGACTACGAGCAGTACTTC	CASSSQDYEQYF
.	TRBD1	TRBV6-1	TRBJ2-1	TGTGCCAGCAGGGACAGGGCATCATACAAGGAGCAGTTCTTC	CASRDRASYKEQFF
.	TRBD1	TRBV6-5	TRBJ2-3	TGTGCTAGCAGTTGCGGGCAGGGGGCGGGAGATACGCAGTATTTT	CASSCGQGAGDTQYF
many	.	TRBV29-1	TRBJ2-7	TGCAACGTTACTAGCAGCTCTTACGAGCAGTACTTC	CNVTSSSYEQYF
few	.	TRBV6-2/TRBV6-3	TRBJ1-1	TGTGCCAGCAATTGCCCAGAGCTGAGCACTGAAGCTTTCTTT	CASNCPELSTEAFF
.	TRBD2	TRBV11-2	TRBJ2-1	TGTGCCATCACCCCCAGCGGGGCTTACAATAAGCAGTTCTTC	CAITPSGAYNKQFF
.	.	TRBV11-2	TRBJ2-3	TGTGCCAGCAGATTAGGGGGGGCCACGGGCATAGGTACGCAGTATTTT	CASRLGGATGIGTQYF
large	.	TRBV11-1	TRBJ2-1	TGTGCCAGCAGCTTAACCGGGACAACCTACAATGAGCAGTTCTTC	CASSLTGTTYNEQFF
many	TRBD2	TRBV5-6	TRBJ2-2	TGTGCCAGCAGCTCCGGACTAGCGGGGGACACCGGGGAGCTGTTTTTT	CASSSGLAGDTGELFF
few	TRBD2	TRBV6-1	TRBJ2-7	TGTGCCAGCAGTGACCGGGGGGGGCGCGAGCACTATTTC	CASSDRGGREHYF